The rows below give T cell receptor beta chains drawn from one sample of a study of blood T cell repertoires in COVID-19. Method: immunoSEQ multiplex PCR; TCRdb's copy keeps in-frame clones and lacks some. Of about 260,000 clones listed, approximately 82% are singletons. Sequenced material: peripheral blood. The receptors here all came from a woman older than 75 with acute or convalescent COVID-19. Each CDR3 is given with its conserved first and last residue.

j_call cdr3_length v_call cdr3_aa
TRBJ2-5 15 TRBV5-6 CASSLMGLAEETQYF
TRBJ1-1 15 TRBV4-2 CASSQAGAVHTEAFF
TRBJ1-5 14 TRBV30 CAWSALTRNQPQHF
TRBJ2-3 15 TRBV6-2/TRBV6-3 CASSSLAGITDTQYF
TRBJ1-2 13 TRBV7-9 CASSLFGNYGYTF
TRBJ1-5 14 TRBV28 CASSPPNRAQPQHF
TRBJ2-1 12 TRBV7-2 CASSLASNEQFF
TRBJ2-1 17 TRBV15 CATSSSSSGVSYNEQFF
TRBJ2-1 14 TRBV7-3 CASSRGLAGSEQFF
TRBJ2-1 13 TRBV5-1 CASSSGGKDEQFF
TRBJ2-2 15 TRBV7-9 CASSLGQGITGELFF
TRBJ2-1 15 TRBV11-2 CASSLRAGGAHEQFF